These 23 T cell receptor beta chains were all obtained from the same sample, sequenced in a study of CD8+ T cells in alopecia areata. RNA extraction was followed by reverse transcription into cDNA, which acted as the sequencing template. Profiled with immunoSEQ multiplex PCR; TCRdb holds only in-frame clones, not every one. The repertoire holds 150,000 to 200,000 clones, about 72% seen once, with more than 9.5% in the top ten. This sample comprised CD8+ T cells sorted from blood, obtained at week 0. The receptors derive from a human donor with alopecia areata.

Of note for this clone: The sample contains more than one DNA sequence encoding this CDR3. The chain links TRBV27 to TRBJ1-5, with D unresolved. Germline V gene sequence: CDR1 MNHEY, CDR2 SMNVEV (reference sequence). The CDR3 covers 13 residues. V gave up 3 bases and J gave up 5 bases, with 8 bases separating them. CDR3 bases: TGTGCCAGCAGTTTTGGCCGAGATCAGCCCCAGCATTTT. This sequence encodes CASSFGRDQPQHF.

DNA of the CDR3: TGTGCCAGCAGTGAATCCCCGGGGGTCATCAGCTCCTACAATGAGCAGTTCTTC. It translates to CASSESPGVISSYNEQFF. The chain is built from TRBV6-1 and TRBJ2-1; D perhaps matches TRBD2 (6 bases). This CDR3 is 18 amino acids long. V was cut by 2 bases and J by 0 bases, with 17 bases left in between. Germline-derived CDR1 and CDR2 are MNHNS and SASEGT.

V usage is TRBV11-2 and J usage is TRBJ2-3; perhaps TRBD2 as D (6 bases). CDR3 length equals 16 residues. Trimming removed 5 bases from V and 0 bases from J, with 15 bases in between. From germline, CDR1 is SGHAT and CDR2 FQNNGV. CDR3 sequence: CASSPPGRPSTDTQYF. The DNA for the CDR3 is TGTGCCAGCAGCCCGCCGGGGAGGCCTAGCACAGATACGCAGTATTTT.

The CDR3 DNA sequence: TGTGCCAGCAGCGTAGGGGGCGGGGGCCGCACAGATACGCAGTATTTT. The encoded protein is CASSVGGGGRTDTQYF. The rearrangement links TRBV9 to TRBJ2-3; D might be TRBD2 (7 bases). This CDR3 is 16 amino acids long. Germline CDR1 and CDR2: SGDLS and YYNGEE. V shed 0 bases and J shed 1 base, with 12 bases lying between them.

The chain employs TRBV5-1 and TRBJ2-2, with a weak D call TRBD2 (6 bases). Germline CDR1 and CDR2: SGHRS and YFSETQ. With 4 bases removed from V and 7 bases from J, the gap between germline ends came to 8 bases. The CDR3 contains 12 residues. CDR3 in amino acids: CASSPEGGELFF. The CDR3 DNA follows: TGCGCCAGCAGCCCGGAGGGCGGGGAGCTGTTTTTT.

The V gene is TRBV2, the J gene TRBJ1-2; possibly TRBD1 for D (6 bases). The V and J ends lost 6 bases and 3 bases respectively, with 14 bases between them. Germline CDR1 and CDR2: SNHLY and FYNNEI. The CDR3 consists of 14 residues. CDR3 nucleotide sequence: TGTGCCAGCAGACGGGGGCTAAGCGACTATGGCTACACCTTC. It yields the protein CASRRGLSDYGYTF.

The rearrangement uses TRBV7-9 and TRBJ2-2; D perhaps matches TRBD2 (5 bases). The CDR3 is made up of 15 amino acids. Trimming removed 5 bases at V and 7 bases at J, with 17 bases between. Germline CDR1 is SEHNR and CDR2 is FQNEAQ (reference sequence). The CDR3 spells CASSPPLRGGGELFF. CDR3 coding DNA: TGTGCCAGCAGCCCCCCGCTGCGAGGAGGCGGGGAGCTGTTTTTT. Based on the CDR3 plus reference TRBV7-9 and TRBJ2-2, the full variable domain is DTGVSQNPRHKITKRGQNVTFRCDPISEHNRLYWYRQTLGQGPEFLTYFQNEAQLEKSRLLSDRFSAERPKGSFSTLEIQRTEQGDSAMYLCASSPPLRGGGELFFGEGSRLTVL.

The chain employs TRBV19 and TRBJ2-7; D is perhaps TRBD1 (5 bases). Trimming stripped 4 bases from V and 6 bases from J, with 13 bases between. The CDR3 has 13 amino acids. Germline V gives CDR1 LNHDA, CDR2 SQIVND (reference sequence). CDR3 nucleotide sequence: TGTGCCAGTAGTAGAAAGGGGCCGTTCGAGCAGTACTTC. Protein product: CASSRKGPFEQYF.

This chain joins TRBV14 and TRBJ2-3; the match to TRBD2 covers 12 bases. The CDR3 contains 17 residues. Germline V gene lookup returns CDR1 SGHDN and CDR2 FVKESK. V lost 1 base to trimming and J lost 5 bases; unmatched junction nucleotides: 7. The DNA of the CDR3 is TGTGCCAGCAGCCAAGGAGGTCCGGGACTAGCGGGAGATACGCAGTATTTT. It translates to CASSQGGPGLAGDTQYF.

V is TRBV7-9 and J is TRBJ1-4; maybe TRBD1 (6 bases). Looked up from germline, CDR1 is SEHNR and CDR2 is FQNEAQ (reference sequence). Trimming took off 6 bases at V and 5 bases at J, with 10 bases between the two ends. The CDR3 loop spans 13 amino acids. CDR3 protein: CASRAGGNEKLFF. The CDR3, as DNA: TGTGCCAGCAGAGCCGGGGGCAATGAAAAACTGTTTTTT.

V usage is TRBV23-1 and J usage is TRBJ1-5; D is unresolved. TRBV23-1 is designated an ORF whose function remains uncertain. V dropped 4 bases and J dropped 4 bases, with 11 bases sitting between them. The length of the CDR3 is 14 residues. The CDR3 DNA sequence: TGCGCCAGCAGTCCGTGGGCACGAAATCAGCCCCAGCATTTT. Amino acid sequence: CASSPWARNQPQHF.

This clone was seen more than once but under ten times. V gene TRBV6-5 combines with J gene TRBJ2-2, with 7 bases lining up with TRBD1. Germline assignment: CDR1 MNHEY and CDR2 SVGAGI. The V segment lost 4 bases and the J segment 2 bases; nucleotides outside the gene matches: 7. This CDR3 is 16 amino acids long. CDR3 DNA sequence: TGTGCCAGCAGTTCAGTACAGGGGCGCAACACCGGGGAGCTGTTTTTT. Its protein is CASSSVQGRNTGELFF.

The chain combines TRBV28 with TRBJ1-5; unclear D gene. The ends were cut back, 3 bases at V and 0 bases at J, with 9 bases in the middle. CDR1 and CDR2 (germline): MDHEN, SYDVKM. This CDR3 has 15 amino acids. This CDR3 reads CASSLALYSNQPQHF. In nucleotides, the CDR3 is TGTGCCAGCAGTTTGGCGCTTTATAGCAATCAGCCCCAGCATTTT.

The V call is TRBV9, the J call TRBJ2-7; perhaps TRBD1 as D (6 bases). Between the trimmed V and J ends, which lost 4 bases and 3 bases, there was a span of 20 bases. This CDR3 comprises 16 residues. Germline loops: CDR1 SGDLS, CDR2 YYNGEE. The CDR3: CASSSTRQGPGYEQYF. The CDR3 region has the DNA TGTGCCAGCAGCTCCACCCGTCAGGGGCCAGGCTACGAGCAGTACTTC.

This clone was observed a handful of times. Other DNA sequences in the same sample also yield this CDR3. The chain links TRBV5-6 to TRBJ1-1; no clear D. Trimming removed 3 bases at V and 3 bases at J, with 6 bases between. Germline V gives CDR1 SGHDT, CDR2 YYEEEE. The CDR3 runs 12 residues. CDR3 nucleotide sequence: TGTGCCAGCAGCTCCGGGGACACTGAAGCTTTCTTT. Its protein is CASSSGDTEAFF.

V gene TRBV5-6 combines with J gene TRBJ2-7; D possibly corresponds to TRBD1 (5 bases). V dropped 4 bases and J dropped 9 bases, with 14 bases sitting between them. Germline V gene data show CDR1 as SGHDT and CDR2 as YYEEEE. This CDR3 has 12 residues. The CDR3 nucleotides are TGTGCCAGCAGCCAGGGATCTGACAGGCAGTACTTC. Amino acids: CASSQGSDRQYF.

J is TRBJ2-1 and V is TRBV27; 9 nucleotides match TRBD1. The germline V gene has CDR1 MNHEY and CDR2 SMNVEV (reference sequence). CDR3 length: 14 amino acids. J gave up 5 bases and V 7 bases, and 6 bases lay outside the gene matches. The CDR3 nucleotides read TGTGCCAGCAAGCGGACAGGGGAAAACAATGAGCAGTTCTTC. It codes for CASKRTGENNEQFF.

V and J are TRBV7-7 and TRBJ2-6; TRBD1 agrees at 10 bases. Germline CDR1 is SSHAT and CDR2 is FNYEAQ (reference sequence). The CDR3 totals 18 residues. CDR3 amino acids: CAIFSPGQGKSGANVLTF. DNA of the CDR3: TGTGCTATCTTCTCGCCGGGACAGGGGAAATCTGGGGCCAACGTCCTGACTTTC.

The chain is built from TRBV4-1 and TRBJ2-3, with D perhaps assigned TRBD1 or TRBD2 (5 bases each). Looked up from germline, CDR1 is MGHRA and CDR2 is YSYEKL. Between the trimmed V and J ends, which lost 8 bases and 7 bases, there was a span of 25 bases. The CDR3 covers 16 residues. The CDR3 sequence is CASRSTSGTRVNTQYF. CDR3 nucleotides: TGCGCCAGCCGCTCAACTTCAGGGACGAGGGTAAATACGCAGTATTTT.

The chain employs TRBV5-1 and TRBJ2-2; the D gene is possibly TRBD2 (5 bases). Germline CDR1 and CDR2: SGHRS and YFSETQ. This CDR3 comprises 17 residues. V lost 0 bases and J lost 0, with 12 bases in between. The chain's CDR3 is CASSLANSVANTGELFF. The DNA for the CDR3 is TGCGCCAGCAGCTTGGCCAATAGCGTCGCGAACACCGGGGAGCTGTTTTTT. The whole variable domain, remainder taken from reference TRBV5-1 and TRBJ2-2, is KAGVTQTPRYLIKTRGQQVTLSCSPISGHRSVSWYQQTPGQGLQFLFEYFSETQRNKGNFPGRFSGRQFSNSRSEMNVSTLELGDSALYLCASSLANSVANTGELFFGEGSRLTVL.

CDR3: CASSRNRGLGNIQYF. CDR3 nucleotide sequence: TGTGCCAGCAGCCGTAACCGGGGGCTTGGAAACATTCAGTACTTC. This chain links TRBV11-2 with TRBJ2-4; D is perhaps TRBD1 or TRBD2 (6 bases each). Trimming shortened V by 5 bases and J by 6 bases, and 17 bases separated the two germline ends. Germline lookup yields CDR1 SGHAT and CDR2 FQNNGV. The CDR3 contains 15 residues.

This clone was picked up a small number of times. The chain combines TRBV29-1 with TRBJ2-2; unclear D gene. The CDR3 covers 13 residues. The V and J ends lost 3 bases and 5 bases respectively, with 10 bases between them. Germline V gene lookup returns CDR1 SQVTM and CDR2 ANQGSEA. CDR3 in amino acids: CSVDGSITGELFF. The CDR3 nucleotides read TGCAGCGTTGATGGCAGCATTACCGGGGAGCTGTTTTTT.

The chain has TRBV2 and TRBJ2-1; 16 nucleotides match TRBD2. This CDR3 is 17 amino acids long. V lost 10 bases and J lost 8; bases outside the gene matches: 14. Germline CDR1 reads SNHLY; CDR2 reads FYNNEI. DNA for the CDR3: TGTGCCATCACCCCGGGACTAGCGGGGGGGTCGTGGGATGAGCAGTTCTTC. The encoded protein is CAITPGLAGGSWDEQFF.